This T cell receptor (beta chain) came from a study of post-analysis software for immune sequencing data. Study overall: Courses of disease covered relapsing-remitting, secondary progressive and progressive-relapsing multiple sclerosis.

cDNA libraries of TCR beta carried unique molecular identifiers. Around 500,000 cDNA molecules were recovered from an input of roughly 0.85 to 10 million T cells. TCRdb processed the PCR reads anew with MiXCR; each CDR3 protein has one entry. The table includes about 500,000 distinct CDR3 sequences, around 40% detected once. This CDR3 comprises 14 residues. Germline V gives CDR1 MDHEN, CDR2 SYDVKM. Trimming took 7 bases from V and 12 from J, leaving 25 bases between them. Study observations and caveats: Patients with multiple sclerosis recorded significantly lower normalized Chao1 diversity than controls, the study found. TRBV5-6, TRBV5-1 and TRBV20-1 were among several TRBV segments more frequent in patients than controls.

As regards this clonotype: Its antigen is unidentified.

The sequenced sample was blood. The TCR comes from a girl between 5 and 17 years old with multiple sclerosis. V gene TRBV28 combines with J gene TRBJ2-7; TRBD2 might be the D (7 bases). The CDR3 nucleotides read TGTGCCAGCATTTCAACCAGGGGAGCGGGGTTGGTGTACTTC. Residues: CASISTRGAGLVYF.